The TCR beta chain described here comes from a study of T cell responses to AZD1222 COVID-19 vaccine. Findings of the study overall: Regions 160-218 and 743-854 held dominance among vaccine-associated CD4 TCRs, which spanned spike. Clonal diversity was possibly underestimated, and white British individuals and females predominated among donors. Among those given AZD1222, only five or six were seropositive at baseline. Nearly half of spike-specific TCRs reportedly go after variant regions that carry no mutations.

The germline V gene encodes CDR1 SGHNT and CDR2 YYREEE (reference sequence). The V and J ends lost 3 bases and 6 bases respectively, with 9 bases between them. The CDR3 has 12 residues. Only in-frame clones appear in the TCRdb table, and some are missing; sequencing was by immunoSEQ multiplex PCR. The table lists about 190,000 clones, under 95% of them singletons. This clone was detected once. Its specificity is unknown. This receptor was obtained from an adult in good health. Sequencing used peripheral blood, obtained on day 0 of AZD1222 vaccination. The rearrangement uses TRBV5-4 and TRBJ1-1, with D unresolved. CDR3 residues: CASSSQDPEAFF. DNA for the CDR3: TGTGCCAGCAGCTCTCAGGATCCTGAAGCTTTCTTT.